Below, 13 T cell receptor beta chains from the same sample are listed, as sequenced in a study of cytomegalovirus exposure and HLA in healthy donors. PCR primers comprised 60 Vbeta and 13 Jbeta primers. Sequencing was performed with immunoSEQ multiplex PCR; in TCRdb, only in-frame clones are kept and a portion is missing. The sample lists fewer than 110,000 clones, approximately 75% occurring once. Material: PBMCs. The receptor source for this set is a woman in her 40s in good health and CMV-seronegative.

The CDR3 sequence: CASSFERGLIGSTDTQYF. The CDR3 DNA is TGTGCCAGCAGTTTCGAGCGGGGACTCATAGGTAGCACAGATACGCAGTATTTT. The chain employs TRBV7-9 and TRBJ2-3; the match to TRBD2 covers 7 bases. This CDR3 contains 18 residues. The germline CDR1 and CDR2 sequences are SEHNR and FQNEAQ (reference sequence). V was pared by 6 bases and J by 0 bases, with 15 bases of the junction left unmatched.

This clone has more than one count but fewer than ten. V gene TRBV19 combines with J gene TRBJ1-2; a weak D match, TRBD1 (5 bases). Trimming cost V 3 bases and J 8 bases, with 10 bases left between them. Germline loops: CDR1 LNHDA, CDR2 SQIVND (reference sequence). This CDR3 has 12 residues. This CDR3 reads CASSIGGSGYTF. The CDR3 bases are TGTGCCAGTAGTATTGGGGGGAGCGGCTACACCTTC.

This clone was seen only once. This chain uses TRBV7-3 with TRBJ2-7; possible D gene TRBD2, 6 bases. The CDR3 extends over 12 amino acids. Germline V gene sequence: CDR1 SGHTA, CDR2 FQGTGA. V dropped 3 bases and J dropped 6 bases, with 9 bases sitting between them. DNA for the CDR3: TGTGCCAGCAGCTTGGGGGGTGGCGAGCAGTACTTC. This encodes CASSLGGGEQYF.

The chain couples TRBV27 to TRBJ2-5; maybe TRBD1 (6 bases). CDR1 and CDR2 (germline): MNHEY, SMNVEV (reference sequence). V lost 4 bases and J 4 bases, leaving 10 bases between the germline ends. This CDR3 spans 13 amino acids. CDR3 sequence: CASSSRGRETQYF. Written as DNA, the CDR3 is TGTGCCAGCAGTTCAAGGGGGAGAGAGACCCAGTACTTC.

The CDR3 spells CASSSGTVRQPQHF. As DNA, the CDR3 is TGTGCCAGCAGTTCAGGGACAGTCAGACAGCCCCAGCATTTT. The gene calls are TRBV2 and TRBJ1-5; 7 positions match TRBD1. This CDR3 has 14 amino acids. Germline trimming cut 5 bases from V and 7 bases from J; bases unmatched to any gene: 8. In germline, CDR1 is SNHLY, CDR2 FYNNEI. Combining the CDR3 with reference TRBV2 and TRBJ1-5 gives the whole variable domain EPEVTQTPSHQVTQMGQEVILRCVPISNHLYFYWYRQILGQKVEFLVSFYNNEISEKSEIFDDQFSVERPDGSNFTLKIRSTKLEDSAMYFCASSSGTVRQPQHFGDGTRLSIL.

This chain connects TRBV11-2 to TRBJ2-5; tentatively, D is TRBD2 (5 bases). Germline-derived CDR1 and CDR2 are SGHAT and FQNNGV. V shed 5 bases and J shed 1 base, with 14 bases lying between them. The CDR3 extends over 15 amino acids. The CDR3 is CASSQLLDFQETQYF. Written as DNA, the CDR3 is TGTGCCAGCAGCCAGTTACTAGACTTCCAAGAGACCCAGTACTTC.

J is TRBJ2-7 and V is TRBV30; tentatively, D is TRBD1 (5 bases). V lost 5 bases and J 6 bases, leaving 11 bases between the germline ends. This CDR3 spans 11 amino acids. The germline V gene has CDR1 GTSNPN and CDR2 SVGIG (reference sequence). The CDR3 sequence is CAWSLQGEQYF. CDR3 DNA: TGTGCCTGGTCACTCCAGGGCGAGCAGTACTTC.

The chain has TRBV5-3 and TRBJ1-1; 7 nucleotides line up with TRBD1. TRBV5-3 is classed as an ORF, of uncertain function. The CDR3 totals 17 residues. J gave up 6 bases and V 4 bases, and 18 bases lay outside the gene matches. CDR3 DNA: TGTGCCAGAAGCAGACAGGGATCGCGGTGTGGTAACGCTGAAGCTTTCTTT. This codes for CARSRQGSRCGNAEAFF.

This chain uses TRBV7-8 with TRBJ2-2, with D perhaps TRBD2 (5 bases). This CDR3 is 16 amino acids long. The germline V gene encodes CDR1 SGHVS and CDR2 FQNEAQ. Trimming took off 5 bases at V and 5 bases at J, with 18 bases between the two ends. The CDR3 loop reads CASSPVGRRGTGELFF. The DNA for the CDR3 is TGTGCCAGCAGCCCCGTAGGTCGGAGAGGGACCGGGGAGCTGTTTTTT. The full variable domain, its missing parts supplied by reference TRBV7-8 and TRBJ2-2, is GAGVSQSPRYKVAKRGQDVALRCDPISGHVSLFWYQQALGQGPEFLTYFQNEAQLDKSGLPSDRFFAERPEGSVSTLKIQRTQQEDSAVYLCASSPVGRRGTGELFFGEGSRLTVL.

The chain is built from TRBV9 and TRBJ2-2, with TRBD1 matching 7 bases. This CDR3 comprises 13 residues. V was pared by 3 bases and J by 7 bases, with 3 bases of the junction left unmatched. Germline V gene lookup returns CDR1 SGDLS and CDR2 YYNGEE. The CDR3 loop is CASSDRGSGELFF. The CDR3, as DNA: TGTGCCAGCAGCGACAGGGGTAGCGGGGAGCTGTTTTTT.

The chain links TRBV7-6 to TRBJ2-7; weak D call: TRBD1 (6 bases). Trimming removed 5 bases from V and 4 bases from J, with 15 bases in between. Germline loops: CDR1 SGHVS, CDR2 FNYEAQ. There are 14 residues in the CDR3. The CDR3 spells CASSLEPTGYEQYF. The CDR3 DNA is TGTGCCAGCAGCCTCGAACCTACAGGGTACGAGCAGTACTTC.

CDR3 bases: TGTGCCAGCAGCTACGGAGCCACAGATACGCAGTATTTT. It specifies CASSYGATDTQYF. The chain carries TRBV5-6 and TRBJ2-3; D remains ambiguous. This CDR3 contains 13 residues. The V gene's germline CDR1 is SGHDT and CDR2 YYEEEE. The ends were cut back, 3 bases at V and 2 bases at J, with 7 bases in the middle.

The chain carries TRBV25-1 and TRBJ1-5; 8 bases fit TRBD1. Germline CDR1 MGHDK, CDR2 SYGVNS. The junction had 6 bases not matched to a gene; V was cut back by 7 bases and J by 4 bases. The CDR3 loop spans 14 amino acids. The DNA of the CDR3 is TGTGCCAGCAAACAGACAGGGGTAAATCAGCCCCAGCATTTT. It codes for CASKQTGVNQPQHF.